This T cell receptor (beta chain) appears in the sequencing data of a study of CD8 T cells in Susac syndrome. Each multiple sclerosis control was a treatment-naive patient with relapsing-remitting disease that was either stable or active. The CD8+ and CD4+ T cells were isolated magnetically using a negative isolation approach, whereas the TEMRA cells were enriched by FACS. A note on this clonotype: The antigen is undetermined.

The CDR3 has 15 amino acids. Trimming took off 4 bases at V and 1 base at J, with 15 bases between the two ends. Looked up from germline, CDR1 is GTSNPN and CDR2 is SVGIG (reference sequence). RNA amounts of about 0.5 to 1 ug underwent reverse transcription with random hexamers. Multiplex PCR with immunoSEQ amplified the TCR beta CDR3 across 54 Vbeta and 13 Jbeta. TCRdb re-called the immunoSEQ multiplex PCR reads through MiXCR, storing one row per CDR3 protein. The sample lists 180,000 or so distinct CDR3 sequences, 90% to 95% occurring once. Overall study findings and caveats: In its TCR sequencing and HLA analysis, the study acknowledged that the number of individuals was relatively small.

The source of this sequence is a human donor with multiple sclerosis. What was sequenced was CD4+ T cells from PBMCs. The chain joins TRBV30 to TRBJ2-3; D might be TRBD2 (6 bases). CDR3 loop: CAWTTGGVGTDTQYF. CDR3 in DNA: TGTGCCTGGACCACCGGGGGTGTCGGCACAGATACGCAGTATTTT.